This T cell receptor beta chain was identified during a study of T-cell reconstitution after alpha-beta-depleted transplantation in children (dated by TCRdb to 2016 to 2017). In the study overall: Using TCR repertoire profiling, the study quantitatively followed how T-cell immune reconstitution unfolded in children after TCRalphabeta/CD19-depleted allogeneic hematopoietic cell transplantation.

In its sample, this clonotype was seen many times. Its antigen remains undetermined. It has no much larger one-base neighbor in the sample; base qualities were not kept. Library construction relied on PCR. Data came from an Illumina HiSeq 2500. Molecular barcoding was employed in the preparation of TCR libraries, with unique molecular identifiers being used to normalize TCRbeta repertoire quantification. The public reads were reanalyzed by TCRdb: fastp trimming at Q25, MiXCR alignment, in-frame beta chains only. For every CDR3 protein sequence, its rows merge into one entry that carries the most common genes and DNA. The sample data list about 110,000 distinct CDR3 sequences, and around 10% of these were observed just once. The top ten clones comprise about 8.8% of the sample. CDR1 and CDR2 were assigned from the germline V gene as MNHEY and SVGAGI. The cysteine opens and the phenylalanine closes a CDR3 of 14 amino acids. Only the CDR3 DNA is retained, 42 bases long and in frame from the first base. V loses 0 bases, J loses 6 bases, and the germline ends lie 9 bases apart.

This material consisted of PBMCs from the stem cell graft donor, taken from the stem cell graft. This clonotype was sampled from a human donor who donated a stem cell graft to a child with acute lymphoblastic leukemia. The chain is assembled from TRBV6-5 and TRBJ1-5; the D gene is perhaps TRBD1, from 6 matching bases. The CDR3 sequence is CASSYSRGIQPQHF. The DNA sequence is given as TGTGCCAGCAGTTACTCAAGGGGGATTCAGCCCCAGCATTTT.